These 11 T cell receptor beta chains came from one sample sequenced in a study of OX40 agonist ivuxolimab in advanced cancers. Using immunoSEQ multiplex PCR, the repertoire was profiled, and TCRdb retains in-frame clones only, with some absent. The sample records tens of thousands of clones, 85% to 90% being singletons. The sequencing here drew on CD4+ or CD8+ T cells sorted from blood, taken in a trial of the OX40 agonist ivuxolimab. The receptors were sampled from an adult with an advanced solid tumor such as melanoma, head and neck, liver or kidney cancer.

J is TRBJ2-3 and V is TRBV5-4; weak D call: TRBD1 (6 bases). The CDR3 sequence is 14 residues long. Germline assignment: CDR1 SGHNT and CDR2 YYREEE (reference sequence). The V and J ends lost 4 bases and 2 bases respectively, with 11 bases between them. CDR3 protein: CASSQDSYTDTQYF. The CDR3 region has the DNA TGTGCCAGCAGCCAGGACAGCTACACAGATACGCAGTATTTT.

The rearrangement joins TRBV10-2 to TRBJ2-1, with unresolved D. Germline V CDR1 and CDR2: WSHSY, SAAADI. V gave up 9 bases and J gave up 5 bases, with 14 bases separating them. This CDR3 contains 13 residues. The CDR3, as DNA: TGCGCCAGTCTTGGACGGACCGACAATGAGCAGTTCTTC. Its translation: CASLGRTDNEQFF.

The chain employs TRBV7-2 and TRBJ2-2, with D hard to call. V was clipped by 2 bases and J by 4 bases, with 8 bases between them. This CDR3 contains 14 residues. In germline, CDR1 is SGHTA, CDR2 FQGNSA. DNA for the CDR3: TGTGCCAGCAGCTTATATTCCACCACCGGGGAGCTGTTTTTT. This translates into CASSLYSTTGELFF.

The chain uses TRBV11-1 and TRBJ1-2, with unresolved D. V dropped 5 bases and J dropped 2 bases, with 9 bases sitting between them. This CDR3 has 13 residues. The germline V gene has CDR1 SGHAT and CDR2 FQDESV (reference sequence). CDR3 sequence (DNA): TGTGCCAGCAGCGCGGACTGGAACTATGGCTACACCTTC. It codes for CASSADWNYGYTF.

In DNA, the CDR3 is TGTGCCAGCAGCTTACCCCATGGCTACACCTTC. Translation gives CASSLPHGYTF. V gene TRBV7-9 combines with J gene TRBJ1-2; D is unclear. The CDR3 has 11 amino acids. Germline V gives CDR1 SEHNR, CDR2 FQNEAQ (reference sequence). V was clipped by 2 bases and J by 6 bases, with 4 bases between them.

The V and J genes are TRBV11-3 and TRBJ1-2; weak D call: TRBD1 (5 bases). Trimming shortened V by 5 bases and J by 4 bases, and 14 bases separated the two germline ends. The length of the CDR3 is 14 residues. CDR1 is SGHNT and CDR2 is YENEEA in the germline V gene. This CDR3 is CASSQDNIGYGYTF. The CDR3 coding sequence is TGTGCCAGCAGCCAGGACAACATCGGCTATGGCTACACCTTC. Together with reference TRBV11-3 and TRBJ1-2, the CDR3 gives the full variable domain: EAGVVQSPRYKIIEKKQPVAFWCNPISGHNTLYWYLQNLGQGPELLIRYENEEAVDDSQLPKDRFSAERLKGVDSTLKIQPAELGDSAVYLCASSQDNIGYGYTFGSGTRLTVV.

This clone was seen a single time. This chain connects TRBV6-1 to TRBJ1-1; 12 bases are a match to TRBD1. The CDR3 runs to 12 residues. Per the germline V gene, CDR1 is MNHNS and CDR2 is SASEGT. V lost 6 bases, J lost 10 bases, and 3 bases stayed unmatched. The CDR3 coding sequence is TGTGCCAGCAGGGGACAGGGGGCTGCAGCTTTCTTT. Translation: CASRGQGAAAFF.

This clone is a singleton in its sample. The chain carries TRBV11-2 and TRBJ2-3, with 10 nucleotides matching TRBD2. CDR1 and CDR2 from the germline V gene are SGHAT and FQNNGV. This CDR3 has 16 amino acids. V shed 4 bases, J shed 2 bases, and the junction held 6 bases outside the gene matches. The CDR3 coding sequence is TGTGCCAGCAGCTCCGGGACTAGCGCCCACACAGATACGCAGTATTTT. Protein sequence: CASSSGTSAHTDTQYF. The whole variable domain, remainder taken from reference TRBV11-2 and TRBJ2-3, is EAGVAQSPRYKIIEKRQSVAFWCNPISGHATLYWYQQILGQGPKLLIQFQNNGVVDDSQLPKDRFSAERLKGVDSTLKIQPAKLEDSAVYLCASSSGTSAHTDTQYFGPGTRLTVL.

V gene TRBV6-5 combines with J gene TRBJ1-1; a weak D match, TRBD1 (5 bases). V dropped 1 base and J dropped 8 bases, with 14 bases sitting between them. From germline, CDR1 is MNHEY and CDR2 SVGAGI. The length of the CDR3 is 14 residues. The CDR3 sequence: CASSYLQGGSEAFF. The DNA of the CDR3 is TGTGCCAGCAGTTACTTGCAGGGAGGTAGCGAAGCTTTCTTT.

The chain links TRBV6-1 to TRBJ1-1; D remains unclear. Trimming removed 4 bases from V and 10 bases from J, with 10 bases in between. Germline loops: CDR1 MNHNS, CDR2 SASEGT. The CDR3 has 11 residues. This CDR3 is CASSGRVSAFF. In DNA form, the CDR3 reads TGTGCCAGCAGTGGGAGGGTTTCAGCTTTCTTT.

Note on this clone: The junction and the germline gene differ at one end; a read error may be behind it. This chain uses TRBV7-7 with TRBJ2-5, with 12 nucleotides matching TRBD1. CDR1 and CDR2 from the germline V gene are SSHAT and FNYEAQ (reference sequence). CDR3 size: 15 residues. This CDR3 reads CASSSGTGGSETQYF. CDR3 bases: TGTGCTAGCAGCTCCGGGACAGGGGGCTCGGAGACCCAGTACTTC.